These T cell receptor beta chains were read from a single sample in a study of cytomegalovirus exposure and HLA in healthy donors. Generated by immunoSEQ multiplex PCR, the TCRdb table keeps only in-frame clones and is missing some. This table has around 170,000 clones, around 77% appearing once. The sample was PBMCs. The receptors shown here come from a man aged 55-75 years in good health and CMV-seronegative. CDR3s include the opening cysteine and the closing phenylalanine or tryptophan. D genes are given only for firm matches. Only some rows state a clone size, as once, few, many or a class for expanded clones.

abundance	v_gene	j_gene	d_gene	CDR3nt	CDR3aa
-	TRBV5-1	TRBJ1-1	-	TGCGCCAGCAGCTCGAGTGGAGGCACCGGCACTGAAGCTTTCTTT	CASSSSGGTGTEAFF
-	TRBV10-3	TRBJ2-5	-	TGTGCCATCACCCCAACGGGAACGAGTTCCCAAGAGACCCAGTACTTC	CAITPTGTSSQETQYF
-	TRBV9	TRBJ2-1	-	TGTGCCAGCAGCGGCGGATGGGGGGCCTACAATGAGCAGTTCTTC	CASSGGWGAYNEQFF
-	TRBV6-5	TRBJ1-1	-	TGTGCCAGCTCCCGGACAGAACGATACACTGAAGCTTTCTTT	CASSRTERYTEAFF
-	TRBV6-5	TRBJ2-1	TRBD2	TGTGCCGCAGGGCCAGCGGGAGCGGGTAATGAGCAGTTCTTC	CAAGPAGAGNEQFF
-	TRBV5-1	TRBJ2-3	-	TGCGCCAGCAGCCTCAGCGGAGGCACAGATACGCAGTATTTT	CASSLSGGTDTQYF
-	TRBV2	TRBJ1-5	TRBD1	TGTGCCAGCAGCCGACAGGGCCGTCAGCCCCAGAATTTT	CASSRQGRQPQNF
-	TRBV6-6	TRBJ2-7	-	TGTGCCAGCAGTCTCAGTAGGACAGTGTCCTACGAGCAGTACTTC	CASSLSRTVSYEQYF
few	TRBV15	TRBJ2-7	-	TGTGCCACCAGCCTTACAGTTTCCTCCTACGAGCAGTACTTC	CATSLTVSSYEQYF
-	TRBV27	TRBJ2-7	TRBD1	TGTGCCAGCAGTTTATCGGGGACAGGGGGCAACGAGCAGTACTTC	CASSLSGTGGNEQYF
-	TRBV5-1	TRBJ2-7	TRBD2	TGCGCCAGCAGCCCGCTAGCGGGGGAATCCTACGAGCAGTACTTC	CASSPLAGESYEQYF
-	TRBV10-1	TRBJ2-5	-	TGCGCCAGCAGGACAAGAGTGGGGACCCAGTACTTC	CASRTRVGTQYF
once	TRBV27	TRBJ2-7	TRBD2	TGTGCCAGCAGTCCTAGCCCTGCTAGCGGGGGTAGTTGGGAGCAGTACTTC	CASSPSPASGGSWEQYF
-	TRBV7-9	TRBJ2-2	-	TGTGCCAGCAGCTTAGGGCAGGGGAACACCGGGGAGCTGTTTTTT	CASSLGQGNTGELFF
-	TRBV30	TRBJ1-1	TRBD1	TGTGCCTGGAGTGTAGGGCAGGGGGCGAGCACTGAAGCTTTCTTT	CAWSVGQGASTEAFF
-	TRBV4-1	TRBJ2-3	-	TGCGCCAGCAGTCCAGGGCTCGCAGATACGCAGTATTTT	CASSPGLADTQYF
-	TRBV2	TRBJ2-1	-	TGTGCCAGCCGGGGGAATGAGCAGTTCTTC	CASRGNEQFF
-	TRBV2	TRBJ2-3	-	TGTGCCAGCAGTGGAGATCAACGGTCGGATTTT	CASSGDQRSDF
-	TRBV7-9	TRBJ2-7	-	TGTTCCAGCAGCACAAGCTCCTACGAGCAGTACTTC	CSSSTSSYEQYF
-	TRBV6-1	TRBJ1-3	TRBD1	TGTGCCAGCAGTGAAGGGTCCGGGACAGGGTCTGGAAACACCATATATTTT	CASSEGSGTGSGNTIYF
-	TRBV7-9	TRBJ2-3	TRBD2	TGTGCCAGCAGAAGCGGGGCGGCGGGGGATACGCAGTATTTT	CASRSGAAGDTQYF
-	TRBV12-5	TRBJ2-2	TRBD1	TGTGCTAGTGGTTTGGTACAGGGGCACACCGGGGAGCTGTTTTTT	CASGLVQGHTGELFF
-	TRBV5-4	TRBJ1-6	-	TGTGCCAGCAGCTTGGTGGCAGGGAAATGGGATTCACCCCTCCACTTT	CASSLVAGKWDSPLHF
-	TRBV18	TRBJ2-7	-	TGTGCCAGCTCACCACGCGGCGGAGCCTACGAGCAGTACTTC	CASSPRGGAYEQYF
-	TRBV6-5	TRBJ2-5	TRBD2	TGTGCCAGCAGTTCTGGACTAGCTGTAAAAGAGACCCAGTACTTC	CASSSGLAVKETQYF
-	TRBV9	TRBJ1-1	-	TGTGCCAGCAGCGCCGAGGGAGGGACTGAAGCTTTCTTT	CASSAEGGTEAFF
-	TRBV19	TRBJ1-4	-	TGTGCCAGTAGAAAAGGACAGAATAATGAAAAACTGTTTTTT	CASRKGQNNEKLFF
-	TRBV7-9	TRBJ1-1	TRBD1	TGTTCCAGCAGCACCTCCGGGACAGGGGGCGAAGCTTTCTTT	CSSSTSGTGGEAFF
-	TRBV10-2	TRBJ2-2	TRBD1	TGCGCCAGCAGTGAGTCGCAGGACAGGGGGACCGGGGAGCTGTTTTTT	CASSESQDRGTGELFF
-	TRBV27	TRBJ1-2	TRBD1	TGTGCCAGCAGTGAGTCGGGACAGGGGAGATATGGCTACACCTTC	CASSESGQGRYGYTF
-	TRBV29-1	TRBJ1-5	TRBD1	TGCAGCGTTGCAGGACAGGACAATCAGCCCCAGCATTTT	CSVAGQDNQPQHF
-	TRBV29-1	TRBJ2-5	TRBD2	TGCAGCGCCGCTGGAGGACTAGCGGGGGAGACCTGGGAGACCCAGTACTTC	CSAAGGLAGETWETQYF
-	TRBV4-1	TRBJ2-4	-	TGCGCCAGCAGCCAAGGGGGGGAAATTGCCAAAAACATTCAGTACTTC	CASSQGGEIAKNIQYF
few	TRBV28	TRBJ1-1	-	TGTGCCAGCAGTTTCTCACAGAACACTGAAGCTTTCTTT	CASSFSQNTEAFF
-	TRBV9	TRBJ2-7	TRBD2	TGTGCCAGCAGTTCGTCCGGGACTAACTACGAGCAGTACTTC	CASSSSGTNYEQYF
-	TRBV6-1	TRBJ2-5	TRBD2	TGTGCCAGCAGTGAAATGACTAGCGGGAGGGAGACCCAGTACTTC	CASSEMTSGRETQYF
-	TRBV5-1	TRBJ2-6	TRBD2	TGCGCCAGCAGCCCGGGGGGAGCAGGGTCCCCATCTGGGGCCAACGTCCTGACTTTC	CASSPGGAGSPSGANVLTF
-	TRBV28	TRBJ2-1	-	TGTGCCACTGGTGGAGGGAGTGTCAATGAGCAGTTCTTC	CATGGGSVNEQFF
-	TRBV5-1	TRBJ2-1	-	TGCGCCAGCAGCCTTAACAATGAGCAGTTCTTC	CASSLNNEQFF
once	TRBV11-2	TRBJ1-4	-	TGTGCCAGCAGCTTAGTGGGGGCGGCTAATGAAAAACTGTTTTTT	CASSLVGAANEKLFF
few	TRBV28	TRBJ2-1	-	TGTGCCAGCAGTGACGGCCTCGGGTCTAATGAGCAGTTCTTC	CASSDGLGSNEQFF